The 26 T cell receptor beta chains below come from one sample, sequenced in a study of monozygotic twins with inflammatory bowel disease. Reanalyzing the 5' RACE reads, TCRdb keeps one entry per CDR3 protein, without DNA. Here the sample table reports 400,000 to 500,000 distinct CDR3 sequences. Material for sequencing was blood. Receptors originate from a human donor with ulcerative colitis or Crohn's disease, or a healthy co-twin of an affected twin (not recorded which).

The J gene is TRBJ2-5, the V gene TRBV6-5; the TRBD2 assignment by TCRdb is unverifiable without DNA. Germline lookup yields CDR1 MNHEY and CDR2 SVGAGI. This CDR3 contains 16 residues. CDR3 protein: CASSYRASGVQETQYF.

The J gene is TRBJ2-3, the V gene TRBV4-2; TCRdb names TRBD1, which stays unverified in the absence of DNA. In germline, CDR1 is LGHNA, CDR2 YNFKEQ. CDR3 length equals 13 residues. CDR3 protein: CASSQGGVDTQYF.

The gene calls are TRBV5-6 and TRBJ2-3. CDR3 length: 16 amino acids. The germline CDR1 and CDR2 sequences are SGHDT and YYEEEE. Here the CDR3 reads CASSLASDWGTDTQYF.

This sequence joins TRBV3-1 and TRBJ2-4. CDR1 LGHDT and CDR2 YNNKEL come from the germline V gene (reference sequence). CDR3 size: 16 residues. The CDR3 is CASSPPNIGDKNIQYF.

This chain connects TRBV4-1 to TRBJ2-7. The CDR3 extends over 13 amino acids. Germline V CDR1 and CDR2: MGHRA, YSYEKL. The CDR3 here is CASSQETRYEQYF.

This chain links TRBV20-1 with TRBJ1-5. Germline V CDR1 and CDR2: DFQATT, SNEGSKA (reference sequence). CDR3 size: 13 residues. CDR3 protein: CSARVESNQPQHF.

The CDR3 protein is CASNLRGDYGYTF. The V and J genes are TRBV7-9 and TRBJ1-2; there is no DNA to check the TCRdb D call of TRBD1. CDR3 length: 13 amino acids. The V gene's germline CDR1 is SEHNR and CDR2 FQNEAQ (reference sequence).

The V call is TRBV6-2 or TRBV6-3, the J call TRBJ2-5. Germline V gives CDR1 MNHEY, CDR2 SVGEGT. The CDR3 runs 18 residues. CDR3 loop: CASSYSRRATLYQETQYF.

The CDR3 reads CASSDLWTGRSEAFF. The genes are TRBV6-4 and TRBJ1-1; TCRdb indicates TRBD1, and absent DNA this call remains unverified. CDR1 and CDR2 (germline): MRHNA, SNTAGT. The CDR3 sequence is 15 residues long.

The CDR3 loop reads CRASRIAVSTDTQYF. The chain links TRBV20-1 to TRBJ2-3; without DNA, the TCRdb call of TRBD2 cannot be checked. Germline CDR1 is DFQATT and CDR2 is SNEGSKA (reference sequence). This CDR3 comprises 15 residues.

The chain recombines TRBV24-1 with TRBJ2-1; no DNA is available, so the TRBD2 call from TCRdb remains unchecked. This CDR3 has 15 amino acids. Germline CDR1 reads KGHDR; CDR2 reads SFDVKD. CDR3 sequence reads: CATSEPSGGRNEQFF.

The genes are TRBV6-2 or TRBV6-3 and TRBJ2-7; TCRdb picks TRBD1, but there is no DNA to check that call. Germline V gene sequence: CDR1 MNHEY, CDR2 SVGEGT. The CDR3 runs 12 residues. CDR3 in amino acids: CASSQRGTEQYF.

V and J are TRBV7-2 and TRBJ2-3; TCRdb's D call of TRBD2 is untestable without DNA. CDR1 is SGHTA, CDR2 FQGNSA, per germline. CDR3 size: 16 residues. The CDR3 spells CASSPQPLAGGDTQYF.

The CDR3 is CASSDGLAGSSYNEQFF. The rearrangement uses TRBV5-1 and TRBJ2-1; checking the TCRdb D call of TRBD2 is not possible without DNA. The CDR3 is 17 residues long. Germline assignment: CDR1 SGHRS and CDR2 YFSETQ.

This chain links TRBV5-4 with TRBJ2-7; the D call of TRBD2 rests on TCRdb alone, since no DNA is present to check it. CDR3 length: 15 amino acids. Germline CDR1 SGHNT, CDR2 YYREEE (reference sequence). CDR3 loop: CASSFRTSGAYEQYF.

This chain connects TRBV28 to TRBJ1-2; TCRdb returns TRBD1, unconfirmable since there is no DNA. The CDR3 has 13 residues. CDR1 and CDR2 from the germline V gene are MDHEN and SYDVKM. CDR3 loop: CASRYRGAGGYTF.

The chain joins TRBV3-1 to TRBJ2-6; no DNA is available, so the TRBD1 call from TCRdb remains unchecked. This CDR3 has 16 residues. From germline, CDR1 is LGHDT and CDR2 YNNKEL (reference sequence). CDR3 sequence: CASSQVGAAGANVLTF.

The V and J genes are TRBV30 and TRBJ2-7; TCRdb gives TRBD1 as the D gene, but with no DNA this cannot be confirmed. Germline V gene data show CDR1 as GTSNPN and CDR2 as SVGIG (reference sequence). CDR3 size: 11 residues. CDR3 region: CASGQLYEQYF.

The chain joins TRBV12-3 or TRBV12-4 to TRBJ2-1; there is no DNA to check the TCRdb D call of TRBD1. This CDR3 has 13 residues. This CDR3 reads CASSQGPGVGKFF.

The CDR3 sequence is CASRFSGEGTEAFF. The rearrangement joins TRBV27 to TRBJ1-1. The CDR3 has 14 residues. CDR1 MNHEY and CDR2 SMNVEV come from the germline V gene (reference sequence).

This chain's CDR3 is CATSDVETQYF. This rearrangement joins TRBV24-1 to TRBJ2-5. CDR3 length: 11 residues. Germline assignment: CDR1 KGHDR and CDR2 SFDVKD.

The chain couples TRBV20-1 to TRBJ2-3; the D call from TCRdb, TRBD2, cannot be confirmed without DNA. The germline CDR1 and CDR2 sequences are DFQATT and SNEGSKA (reference sequence). The CDR3 spans 15 residues. The CDR3 loop is CSALRLAGTLDTQYF.

The chain joins TRBV4-1 to TRBJ2-7; TCRdb proposes TRBD1, but this gene call is untestable without DNA. This CDR3 comprises 15 residues. Germline assignment: CDR1 MGHRA and CDR2 YSYEKL. The CDR3: CASSPGTGSTYEQYF.

The J gene is TRBJ2-7, the V gene TRBV6-1; TCRdb calls TRBD2, which cannot be checked without DNA. This CDR3 is built from 14 residues. Germline V gene lookup returns CDR1 MNHNS and CDR2 SASEGT. The CDR3 loop reads CASKGAGDTYEQYF.

The chain carries TRBV20-1 and TRBJ2-4. Looked up from germline, CDR1 is DFQATT and CDR2 is SNEGSKA (reference sequence). The CDR3 is 14 residues long. CDR3 amino acids: CSVSDRVAKNIQYF.

CDR3 residues: CSAFLGQGASYNSPLHF. V usage is TRBV29-1 and J usage is TRBJ1-6; TCRdb's D call, TRBD1, is unchecked because there is no DNA. The CDR3 has 17 residues. CDR1 is SQVTM, CDR2 ANQGSEA, per germline. Variable domain in full (rest from reference TRBV29-1 and TRBJ1-6): SAVISQKPSRDICQRGTSLTIQCQVDSQVTMMFWYRQQPGQSLTLIATANQGSEATYESGFVIDKFPISRPNLTFSTLTVSNMSPEDSSIYLCSAFLGQGASYNSPLHFGNGTRLTVT.